Listed below are T cell receptor beta chains from one sample, sequenced in a study of blood T cells in healthy people across ages. Each CDR3 protein gets one entry after TCRdb re-called the 5' RACE reads with MiXCR. The sample lists approximately 700,000 distinct CDR3 sequences; approximately 31% were seen once. The sequencing sample was made of blood. Receptor source: a woman older than 75 in good health. CDR3s include the opening cysteine and the closing phenylalanine or tryptophan. D genes are given only for firm matches. Part of the rows lack a size; the others show once, few, many or a class for expanded clones.

clone_size cdr3_length d_call j_call v_call cdr3_nt cdr3_aa
many 15 TRBD1 TRBJ2-5 TRBV12-3/TRBV12-4 TGTGCCAGCAGTTTAACGGGACAGGGGGCTGAGACCCAGTACTTC CASSLTGQGAETQYF
many 14 TRBD1 TRBJ2-7 TRBV5-1 TGCGCCAGCACCCATGGACAGGGGCCCTACGAGCAGTACTTC CASTHGQGPYEQYF
few 15 . TRBJ1-2 TRBV9 TGTGCCAGCAGCTCCCTCGGAGGGCCTAACTATGGCTACACCTTC CASSSLGGPNYGYTF
many 12 . TRBJ1-2 TRBV29-1 TGCAGCGTGGGCAAACAGGACTATGGCTACACCTTC CSVGKQDYGYTF
. 13 . TRBJ2-1 TRBV6-2/TRBV6-3 TGTGCCAGCAGTTACTCACCGGGACAGCGGGCGTTCTTC CASSYSPGQRAFF
many 13 . TRBJ2-5 TRBV20-1 TGCAGTGCTACCCTCAGGGCAGTAGAGACCCAGTACTTC CSATLRAVETQYF
once 15 . TRBJ2-5 TRBV5-1 TGCGCCAGCAGCTTGGCCTCGGGGACCCAAGAGGCCCAGTACTTC CASSLASGTQEAQYF
many 13 TRBD1 TRBJ2-5 TRBV20-1 TGCAGTGCAACAGGGGAATTCCAAGAGACCCAGTACTTC CSATGEFQETQYF
few 14 . TRBJ1-1 TRBV2 TGTGCCAGCAGGAAGGAGCGGGACTCAAGGGAGGCTTTCTTT CASRKERDSREAFF
. 14 . TRBJ2-2 TRBV6-2/TRBV6-3 TGTGCCAGCAGTTATTGGCGTAGCATCGGGGAGCTGTTTTTT CASSYWRSIGELFF
many 14 TRBD1 TRBJ2-3 TRBV7-9 TGTGCCAGCAGGTCCGGGACAGGCCCATCTTCGCAGTATTTT CASRSGTGPSSQYF
few 16 . TRBJ2-3 TRBV19 TGTGCCAGTACGCCCCTAGGCAGACAGGTTACAGATACGCAGTATTTT CASTPLGRQVTDTQYF
many 13 . TRBJ1-2 TRBV20-1 TGCAGTGCTTTTACGACGGATAACTATGGCTACACCTTC CSAFTTDNYGYTF
. 18 TRBD1 TRBJ2-2 TRBV29-1 TGCAGCGTTGAAGATCCACATTGGACAGGGGGTAACACCGGGGAGCTGTTTTTT CSVEDPHWTGGNTGELFF
many 15 TRBD2 TRBJ2-7 TRBV7-2 TGTGCCAGCAGCCAGGCCAGCGGGAGGATGCGAGCCCAGTACTTC CASSQASGRMRAQYF
many 13 . TRBJ2-3 TRBV29-1 TGCAGCGTTCAGACAGGCCGCACAGATACGCAGTATTTT CSVQTGRTDTQYF
. 14 . TRBJ2-1 TRBV19 TGTGCCAGTAGTATCGACCCCGTAGGGAATGGGCAGTTCTTC CASSIDPVGNGQFF
many 14 TRBD1 TRBJ2-7 TRBV3-1 TGTGCCAGCAGCCAAGGGGCAGGGGGCGGCGAGCAGTACTTC CASSQGAGGGEQYF
. 14 TRBD1 TRBJ1-1 TRBV6-5 TGTGCCAGCAGTTCGGACAGGCGGTTCACTGAAGCTTTCTTT CASSSDRRFTEAFF
many 15 TRBD2 TRBJ2-7 TRBV3-1 TGTGCCAGCAGCCCCCGGGACTACGGGGGTGGGGAGCAGTACTTC CASSPRDYGGGEQYF
once 13 . TRBJ2-7 TRBV7-9 TGTGCCAGCAGCTCCCGGGACCCCCTCGAGCAGTACTTC CASSSRDPLEQYF
many 15 TRBD2 TRBJ2-5 TRBV20-1 TGCAGTGCTAGGTGGGGCGGGGGTTACGTTGAGGACCAGTACTTC CSARWGGGYVEDQYF
few 16 TRBD1 TRBJ1-1 TRBV3-1 TGTGCCAGCAGCCAAGACAGGACAGGGTTGAACACTGGAGCTTTCTTT CASSQDRTGLNTGAFF
many 14 . TRBJ2-1 TRBV14 TGTGCCAGCAGCCAAAGCGGTTGGGGCCGGGAGCAGTTCTTC CASSQSGWGREQFF
. 15 TRBD2 TRBJ2-3 TRBV7-2 TGTGCCAGCAGCACCACTAGCGGGGGGGTTGATACGCAGTATTTT CASSTTSGGVDTQYF
many 15 TRBD1 TRBJ2-1 TRBV7-9 TGTGCCAGCAGTCGTGACAGGGGGCGAATTTATGAGCAGTTCTTC CASSRDRGRIYEQFF
. 14 TRBD1 TRBJ1-6 TRBV28 TGTGCCAGCAGCAACAGGGGTCTTAATTCACCCCTCCACTTT CASSNRGLNSPLHF
few 12 . TRBJ1-5 TRBV2 TGTGCCAGCACACAGGGCTATCAGCCCCAGCATTTT CASTQGYQPQHF
. 16 . TRBJ2-3 TRBV5-8 TGTGCCAGCAGCTTGGCCCTCATGCCCGGGACAGATACGCAGTATTTT CASSLALMPGTDTQYF
many 15 . TRBJ1-5 TRBV20-1 TGCAGTGCTAGGCGTTCGGGGTCCTTGGGTCAGCCCCAGCATTTT CSARRSGSLGQPQHF
many 20 TRBD2 TRBJ2-1 TRBV5-1 TGCGCCAGCAGCTACCCAACGGGACTAGCGGGGGCCACCTCCTACAATGAGCAGTTCTTC CASSYPTGLAGATSYNEQFF
many 14 . TRBJ2-3 TRBV7-3 TGTGCCAGCAGCTTAAACGGAAGAGCAGATACGCAGTATTTT CASSLNGRADTQYF
many 17 TRBD1 TRBJ1-5 TRBV20-1 TGCAGTGCTAGAGATTCCGGGACAGGGCGTAGCAATCAGCCCCAGCATTTT CSARDSGTGRSNQPQHF
. 17 . TRBJ2-6 TRBV3-1 TGTGCCAGCAGCCCACCCTGGCGGGCGCCTGGGGCCAACGTCCTGACTTTC CASSPPWRAPGANVLTF
few 14 . TRBJ1-1 TRBV7-6 TGTGCCAGCAGACTATGGGACGGGAACACTGAAGCTTTCTTT CASRLWDGNTEAFF
few 16 TRBD2 TRBJ2-3 TRBV7-8 TGTGCCAGCAGCGTCGCTAGCGGGGGGGCGATAGATACGCAGTATTTT CASSVASGGAIDTQYF
many 15 TRBD2 TRBJ2-7 TRBV5-1 TGCGCCAGCAGCCCTAGCGGATCCCGACCCTACGAGCAGTACTTC CASSPSGSRPYEQYF
. 15 . TRBJ1-2 TRBV14 TGTGCCGGCAGCCAAGCGGGACAAAAAAACTATGGCTACACCTTC CAGSQAGQKNYGYTF
many 14 TRBD1 TRBJ2-5 TRBV12-3/TRBV12-4 TGTGCCAGCAGTCCGCGACAGGGGTGGGAGACCCAGTACTTC CASSPRQGWETQYF
many 12 . TRBJ2-3 TRBV7-9 TGTGCCAGCAGCGCGGGACTAGATACGCAGTATTTT CASSAGLDTQYF
. 13 . TRBJ1-2 TRBV20-1 TGCAGTGCTAGTGACGGGAGCGCCTATGGCTACACCTTC CSASDGSAYGYTF
. 15 . TRBJ2-3 TRBV7-2 TGTGCCAGCAGCCATGTGACTAGTGGTTCAGATACGCAGTATTTT CASSHVTSGSDTQYF
many 17 . TRBJ2-3 TRBV11-2 TGTGCCAGCAGGGCTGCAGGGGGGCTATCTAGCACAGATACGCAGTATTTT CASRAAGGLSSTDTQYF